This T cell receptor (beta chain) came from a study of radiation and T cells in renal cell carcinoma. The table came from immunoSEQ multiplex PCR; TCRdb's copy has only in-frame clones and leaves some out. The sample lists some 81,000 clones, nearly 90% seen once, with 5.5% to 7% in the top ten. Time point described: blood 4 weeks post-SBRT, at nephrectomy. The sample's treatment: 15 Gy SBRT to primary tumor, nephrectomy 4 weeks later. The starting material was blood, obtained from a patient whose treatment included radiotherapy and nephrectomy. This receptor was obtained from a woman in her seventies with renal cell carcinoma.

The CDR3 DNA reads TGTGCCAGCAGGGGGTTTAGGACAGGACAAGAGACCCAGTACTTC. This encodes CASRGFRTGQETQYF. The chain recombines TRBV2 with TRBJ2-5; 7 bases map to TRBD1. The CDR3 extends over 15 amino acids. Germline CDR1 and CDR2: SNHLY and FYNNEI. The V segment lost 6 bases and the J segment 2 bases; nucleotides outside the gene matches: 9.